This T cell receptor (beta chain) was sequenced in a study of human T cells and chemical hapten exposure. Germline-derived CDR1 and CDR2 are SEHNR and FQNEAQ (reference sequence). The V end lost 1 base, the J end lost 8 bases, and 14 bases lay between the germline ends. The CDR3 is 15 amino acids. Total RNA extraction was carried out from unfractionated whole blood. There are a few counts of this clonotype. Unique molecular identifiers were linked by the library to individual cDNA molecules. One entry per CDR3 protein, called by TCRdb with MiXCR from the 5' RACE reads. The sample holds around 82,000 distinct CDR3 sequences, approximately 8% seen once.

The source of this sequence is a male donor in good health. The chain combines TRBV7-9 with TRBJ1-4; tentative D call: TRBD1 (6 bases). CDR3 amino acids: CASSLVVNQGEKLFF. Written as DNA, the CDR3 is TGTGCCAGCAGCTTAGTTGTGAACCAGGGGGAAAAACTGTTTTTT.